The present TCR beta chain was sequenced within a study of T-cell reconstitution after alpha-beta-depleted transplantation in children. A library of TCRbeta sequences, prepared with unique molecular identifiers, was generated. Using its own MiXCR run on the PCR reads, TCRdb lists one record per CDR3 protein. The sample records fewer than 550,000 distinct CDR3 sequences, approximately 10% being singletons. This clonotype was detected a few times. Germline V gene lookup returns CDR1 SGHTA and CDR2 FQGNSA. Between the trimmed V and J ends, which lost 8 bases and 2 bases, there was a span of 7 bases. The CDR3 has 11 amino acids.

The source is a human donor who donated a stem cell graft to a child with acute myeloid leukemia. This sample comprised PBMCs from the stem cell graft donor, obtained from the stem cell graft. The chain couples TRBV7-2 to TRBJ2-7, with D perhaps TRBD1 (6 bases). The CDR3 region has the DNA TGTGCCAGCGGGACAACCTACGAGCAGTACTTC. It encodes CASGTTYEQYF.